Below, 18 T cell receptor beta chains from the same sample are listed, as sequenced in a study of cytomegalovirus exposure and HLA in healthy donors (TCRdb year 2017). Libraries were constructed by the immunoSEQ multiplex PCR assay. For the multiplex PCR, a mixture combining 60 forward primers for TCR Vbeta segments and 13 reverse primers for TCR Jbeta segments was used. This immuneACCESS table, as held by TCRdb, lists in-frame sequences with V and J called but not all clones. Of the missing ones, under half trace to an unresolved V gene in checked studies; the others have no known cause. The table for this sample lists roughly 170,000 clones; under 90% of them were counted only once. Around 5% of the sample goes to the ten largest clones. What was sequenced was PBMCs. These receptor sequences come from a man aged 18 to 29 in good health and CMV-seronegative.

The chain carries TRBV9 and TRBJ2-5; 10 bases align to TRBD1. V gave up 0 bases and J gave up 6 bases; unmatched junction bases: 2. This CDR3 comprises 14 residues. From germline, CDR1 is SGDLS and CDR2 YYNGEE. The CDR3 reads CASSVGDRGQTQYF. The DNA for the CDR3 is TGTGCCAGCAGCGTAGGGGACAGGGGACAGACCCAGTACTTC.

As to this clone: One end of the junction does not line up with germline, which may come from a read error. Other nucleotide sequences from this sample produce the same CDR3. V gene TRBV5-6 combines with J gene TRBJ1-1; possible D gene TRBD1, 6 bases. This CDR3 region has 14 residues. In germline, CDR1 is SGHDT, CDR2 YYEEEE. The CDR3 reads CASSLAGQSTEAFF. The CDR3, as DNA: TGTGCCAGCAGCTTGGCTGGACAGAGCACTGAAGCTTTCTTC.

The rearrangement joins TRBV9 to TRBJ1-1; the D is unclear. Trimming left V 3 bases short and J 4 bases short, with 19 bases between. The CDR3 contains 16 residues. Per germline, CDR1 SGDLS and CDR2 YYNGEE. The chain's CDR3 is CASSEEGTPGGTEAFF. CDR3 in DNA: TGTGCCAGCAGCGAAGAAGGAACCCCGGGAGGCACTGAAGCTTTCTTT. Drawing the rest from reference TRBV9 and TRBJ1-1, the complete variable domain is DSGVTQTPKHLITATGQRVTLRCSPRSGDLSVYWYQQSLDQGLQFLIQYYNGEERAKGNILERFSAQQFPDLHSELNLSSLELGDSALYFCASSEEGTPGGTEAFFGQGTRLTVV.

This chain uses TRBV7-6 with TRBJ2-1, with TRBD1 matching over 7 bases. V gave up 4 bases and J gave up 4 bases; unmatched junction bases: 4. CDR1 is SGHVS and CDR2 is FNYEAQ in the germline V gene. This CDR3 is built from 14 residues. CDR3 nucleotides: TGTGCCAGCAGCTCCCGGACAGGTTACAATGAGCAGTTCTTC. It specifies CASSSRTGYNEQFF.

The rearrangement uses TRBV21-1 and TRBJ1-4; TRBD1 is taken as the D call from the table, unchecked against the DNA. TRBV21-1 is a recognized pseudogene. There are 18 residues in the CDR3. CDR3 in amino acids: CASLCRDRGYVANEKLFF. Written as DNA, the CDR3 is TGTGCCAGCCTGTGCCGGGACAGGGGGTACGTTGCTAATGAAAAACTGTTTTTT.

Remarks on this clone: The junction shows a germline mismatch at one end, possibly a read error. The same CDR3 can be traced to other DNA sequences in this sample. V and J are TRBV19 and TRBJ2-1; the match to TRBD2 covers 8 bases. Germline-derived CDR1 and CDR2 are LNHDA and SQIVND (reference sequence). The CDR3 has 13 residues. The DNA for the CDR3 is TGCGCCAGTAGCGAAACTAGCGGCGGTGAGCAGTTCTTC. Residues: CASSETSGGEQFF.

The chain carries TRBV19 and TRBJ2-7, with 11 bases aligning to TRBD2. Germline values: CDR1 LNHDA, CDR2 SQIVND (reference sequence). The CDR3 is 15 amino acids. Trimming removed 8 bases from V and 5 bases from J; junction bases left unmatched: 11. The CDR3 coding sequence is TGTGCCAGTTCGCTCACTAGCGGGGGCCTCCACGAGCAGTACTTC. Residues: CASSLTSGGLHEQYF.

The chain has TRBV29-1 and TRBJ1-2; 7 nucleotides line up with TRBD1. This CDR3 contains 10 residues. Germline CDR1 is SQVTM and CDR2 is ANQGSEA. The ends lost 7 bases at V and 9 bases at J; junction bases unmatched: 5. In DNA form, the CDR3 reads TGCAGCGCTGGACAGGCAAGCTACACCTTC. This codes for CSAGQASYTF.

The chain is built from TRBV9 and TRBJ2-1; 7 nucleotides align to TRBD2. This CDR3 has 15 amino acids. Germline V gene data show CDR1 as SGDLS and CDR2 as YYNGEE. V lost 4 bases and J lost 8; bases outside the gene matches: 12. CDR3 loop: CASSPALATSYEQFF. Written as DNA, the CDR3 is TGTGCCAGCAGCCCAGCGCTTGCGACTAGCTATGAGCAGTTCTTC. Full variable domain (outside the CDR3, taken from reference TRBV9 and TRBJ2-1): DSGVTQTPKHLITATGQRVTLRCSPRSGDLSVYWYQQSLDQGLQFLIQYYNGEERAKGNILERFSAQQFPDLHSELNLSSLELGDSALYFCASSPALATSYEQFFGPGTRLTVL.

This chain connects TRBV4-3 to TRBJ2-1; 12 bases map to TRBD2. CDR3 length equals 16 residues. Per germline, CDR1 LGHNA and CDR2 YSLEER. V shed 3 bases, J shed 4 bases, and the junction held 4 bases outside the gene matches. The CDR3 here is CASSQVLAGGYNEQFF. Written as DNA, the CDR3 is TGCGCCAGCAGCCAGGTTCTAGCGGGAGGGTACAATGAGCAGTTCTTC.

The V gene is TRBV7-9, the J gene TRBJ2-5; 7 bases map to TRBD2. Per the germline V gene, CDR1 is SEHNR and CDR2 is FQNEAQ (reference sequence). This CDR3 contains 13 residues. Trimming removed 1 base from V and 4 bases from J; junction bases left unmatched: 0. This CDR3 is CASSLGGRETQYF. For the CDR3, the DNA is TGTGCCAGCAGCTTAGGCGGGAGAGAGACCCAGTACTTC.

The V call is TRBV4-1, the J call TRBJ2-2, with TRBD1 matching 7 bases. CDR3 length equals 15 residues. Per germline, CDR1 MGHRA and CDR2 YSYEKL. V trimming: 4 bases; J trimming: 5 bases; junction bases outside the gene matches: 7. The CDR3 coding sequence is TGCGCCAGCAGCCCCCGACAGGGATCTACCGGGGAGCTGTTTTTT. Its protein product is CASSPRQGSTGELFF.

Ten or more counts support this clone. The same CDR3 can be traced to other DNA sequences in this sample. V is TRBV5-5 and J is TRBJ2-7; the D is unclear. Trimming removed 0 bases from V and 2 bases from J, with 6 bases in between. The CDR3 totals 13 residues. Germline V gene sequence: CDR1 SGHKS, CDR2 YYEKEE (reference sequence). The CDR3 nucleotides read TGTGCCAGCAGCTTGGGCAGGACCTACGAGCAGTACTTC. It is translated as CASSLGRTYEQYF.

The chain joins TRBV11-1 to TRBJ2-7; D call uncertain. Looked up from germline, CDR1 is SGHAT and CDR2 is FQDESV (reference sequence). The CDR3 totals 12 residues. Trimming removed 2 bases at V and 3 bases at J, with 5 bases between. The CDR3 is CASSLQNYEQYF. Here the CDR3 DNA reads TGTGCCAGCAGCTTACAAAACTACGAGCAGTACTTC. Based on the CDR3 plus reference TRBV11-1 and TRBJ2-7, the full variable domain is EAEVAQSPRYKITEKSQAVAFWCDPISGHATLYWYRQILGQGPELLVQFQDESVVDDSQLPKDRFSAERLKGVDSTLKIQPAELGDSAMYLCASSLQNYEQYFGPGTRLTVT.

The CDR3 reads CASSLPTGGDTGELFF. In DNA, the CDR3 is TGTGCCAGCAGTTTGCCAACAGGGGGGGACACCGGGGAGCTGTTTTTT. The chain employs TRBV5-4 and TRBJ2-2; perhaps TRBD1 as D (8 bases). Trimming took off 5 bases at V and 3 bases at J, with 17 bases between the two ends. The CDR3 covers 16 residues. Germline assignment: CDR1 SGHNT and CDR2 YYREEE (reference sequence).

CDR3 sequence reads: CASSGTGDNSPLHF. Here the CDR3 DNA reads TGTGCCAGCAGCGGGACAGGGGATAATTCACCCCTCCACTTT. V is TRBV6-1 and J is TRBJ1-6, with 10 bases identical to TRBD1. From germline, CDR1 is MNHNS and CDR2 SASEGT. J was trimmed by 5 bases and V by 6 bases; bases with no gene match: 1. The CDR3 consists of 14 residues.

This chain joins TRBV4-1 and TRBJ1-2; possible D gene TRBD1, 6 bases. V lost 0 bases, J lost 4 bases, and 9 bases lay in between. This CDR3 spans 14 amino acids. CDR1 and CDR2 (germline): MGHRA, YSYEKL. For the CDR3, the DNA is TGCGCCAGCAGCCAAGAAGGGGGGGCCTATGGCTACACCTTC. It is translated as CASSQEGGAYGYTF.

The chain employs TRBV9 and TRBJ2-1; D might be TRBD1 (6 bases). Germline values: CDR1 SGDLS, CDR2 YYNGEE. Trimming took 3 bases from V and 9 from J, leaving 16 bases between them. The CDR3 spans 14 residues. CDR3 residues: CASSEAGEYGEQFF. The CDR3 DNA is TGTGCCAGCAGCGAGGCAGGGGAGTACGGTGAGCAGTTCTTC. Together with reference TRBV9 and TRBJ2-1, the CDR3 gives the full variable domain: DSGVTQTPKHLITATGQRVTLRCSPRSGDLSVYWYQQSLDQGLQFLIQYYNGEERAKGNILERFSAQQFPDLHSELNLSSLELGDSALYFCASSEAGEYGEQFFGPGTRLTVL.